This T cell receptor (beta chain) is from a study of cytomegalovirus exposure and HLA in healthy donors. Donors were ostensibly healthy at sampling, although undocumented immune exposures were probable. Germline CDR1 is MNHEY and CDR2 is SMNVEV (reference sequence). The CDR3 is 12 amino acids. The V gene lost 5 bases and the J gene lost 8 bases, with 10 bases spanning the gap. Primers for the PCR totalled 60 Vbeta and 13 Jbeta. The protocol was immunoSEQ multiplex PCR, while the TCRdb copy is restricted to in-frame clones and leaves out a portion. The sample gives about 86,000 clones, more than 70% of which show up once; approximately 2.7% is in the top ten. In this sample, this clone turned up once.

Sequencing was performed on PBMCs. V and J are TRBV27 and TRBJ2-1, with a tentative D call TRBD1 (5 bases). The receptor was isolated from a male donor in good health and CMV-seropositive. For the CDR3, the DNA is TGTGCCAGCAGTCCCAGGGTGGATGAGCAGTTCTTC. Residues: CASSPRVDEQFF.